These T cell receptor beta chains were read from a single sample in a study of blood T cell repertoires in COVID-19. Data came from immunoSEQ multiplex PCR; TCRdb stores just in-frame clones and leaves some out. The sample yields around 230,000 clones, roughly four fifths seen once. The sample was peripheral blood. All receptors come from a woman aged 80 or older with acute or convalescent COVID-19. Each CDR3 is given with its conserved first and last residue. Fields, in order: D gene, J gene, V gene, CDR3 length, clone size, CDR3 protein, CDR3 DNA. D genes are given only for firm matches. For some rows the clone size is stated as once, few or many, or as a class when expanded; others skip it.

d_gene: TRBD1; j_gene: TRBJ1-1; v_gene: TRBV7-9; len: 14; abundance: -; CDR3aa: CASSWGQQNTEAFF; CDR3nt: TGTGCCAGCAGCTGGGGACAGCAGAACACTGAAGCTTTCTTT
d_gene: -; j_gene: TRBJ2-7; v_gene: TRBV3-1/TRBV3-2; len: 14; abundance: -; CDR3aa: CASSQQSSSYEQYF; CDR3nt: TGTGCCAGCAGCCAGCAAAGTAGCTCCTACGAGCAGTACTTC
d_gene: TRBD2; j_gene: TRBJ2-3; v_gene: TRBV27; len: 16; abundance: -; CDR3aa: CASSSPSGGGSDTQYF; CDR3nt: TGTGCCAGCAGTTCCCCTAGCGGGGGGGGGTCAGATACGCAGTATTTT
d_gene: TRBD2; j_gene: TRBJ2-2; v_gene: TRBV18; len: 16; abundance: few; CDR3aa: CASSPRGLGLSGELFF; CDR3nt: TGTGCCAGCTCACCCCGGGGACTAGGCCTTTCCGGGGAGCTGTTTTTT
d_gene: -; j_gene: TRBJ2-5; v_gene: TRBV5-8; len: 16; abundance: once; CDR3aa: CASSFGRTAPRETQYF; CDR3nt: TGTGCCAGCAGCTTTGGGCGGACAGCCCCCAGGGAGACCCAGTACTTC
d_gene: TRBD1; j_gene: TRBJ1-2; v_gene: TRBV6-6; len: 13; abundance: -; CDR3aa: CAGTVSPYYGYTF; CDR3nt: TGTGCCGGGACAGTGTCACCCTACTATGGCTACACCTTC
d_gene: -; j_gene: TRBJ1-5; v_gene: TRBV30; len: 13; abundance: -; CDR3aa: CAWSAGSGQPQHF; CDR3nt: TGTGCCTGGAGTGCTGGGTCGGGTCAGCCCCAGCATTTT
d_gene: TRBD2; j_gene: TRBJ2-3; v_gene: TRBV7-2; len: 16; abundance: -; CDR3aa: CASSLAAGGSTDTQYF; CDR3nt: TGTGCCAGCAGCTTAGCGGCGGGGGGGAGCACAGATACGCAGTATTTT
d_gene: -; j_gene: TRBJ1-6; v_gene: TRBV30; len: 13; abundance: -; CDR3aa: CAWSVDRNSPLHF; CDR3nt: TGTGCCTGGAGTGTTGACAGGAATTCACCCCTCCACTTT
d_gene: -; j_gene: TRBJ2-3; v_gene: TRBV10-1; len: 9; abundance: -; CDR3aa: CAHKDTQYF; CDR3nt: TGCGCCCACAAGGATACGCAGTATTTT
d_gene: TRBD1; j_gene: TRBJ1-2; v_gene: TRBV5-1; len: 14; abundance: -; CDR3aa: CASSATGERGGYTF; CDR3nt: TGCGCCAGCAGCGCCACAGGGGAGCGCGGTGGCTACACCTTC
d_gene: -; j_gene: TRBJ1-2; v_gene: TRBV7-2; len: 13; abundance: -; CDR3aa: CASSLAVSPGYTF; CDR3nt: TGTGCCAGCAGCTTAGCGGTGAGCCCGGGCTACACCTTC
d_gene: -; j_gene: TRBJ2-7; v_gene: TRBV24-1; len: 12; abundance: -; CDR3aa: CATSGGNREQYF; CDR3nt: TGTGCCACCAGCGGAGGGAATCGAGAGCAGTACTTC
d_gene: TRBD1; j_gene: TRBJ1-6; v_gene: TRBV27; len: 17; abundance: -; CDR3aa: CASRRGQGATYNSPLHF; CDR3nt: TGTGCCAGCAGGCGGGGACAGGGGGCAACCTATAATTCACCCCTCCACTTT
d_gene: -; j_gene: TRBJ1-1; v_gene: TRBV12-3/TRBV12-4; len: 12; abundance: few; CDR3aa: CASTVGVGGAFF; CDR3nt: TGTGCCAGCACCGTGGGCGTAGGGGGAGCTTTCTTT
d_gene: TRBD1; j_gene: TRBJ1-1; v_gene: TRBV7-9; len: 14; abundance: -; CDR3aa: CASSSGGSNTEAFF; CDR3nt: TGTGCCAGCAGCTCAGGGGGTTCTAACACTGAAGCTTTCTTT
d_gene: TRBD1; j_gene: TRBJ1-1; v_gene: TRBV2; len: 14; abundance: -; CDR3aa: CASTPQGAVTEAFF; CDR3nt: TGTGCCAGCACCCCACAGGGGGCGGTCACTGAAGCTTTCTTT
d_gene: -; j_gene: TRBJ2-1; v_gene: TRBV4-1; len: 16; abundance: -; CDR3aa: CASSQDVGLRYNEQFF; CDR3nt: TGCGCCAGCAGCCAAGATGTCGGACTACGATACAATGAGCAGTTCTTC